These T cell receptor beta chains were read from a single sample in a study of cytomegalovirus exposure and HLA in healthy donors. The protocol was immunoSEQ multiplex PCR, while the TCRdb copy is restricted to in-frame clones and leaves out a portion. This sample has roughly 200,000 clones, with roughly 85% found just once. Material for sequencing was PBMCs. Receptors were obtained from a woman aged 25 to 39 in good health and CMV-seropositive. The CDR3 runs from the conserved cysteine through the conserved F or W. The order of the fields is D gene, clone size, V gene, J gene, CDR3 protein, CDR3 DNA. The D gene is left open where the match is weak. The listing skips clone size in some rows; elsewhere it reads once, few, many or a size class.

>TRBD1|NA|TRBV7-9|TRBJ1-2
CASSWTGAKDYTF
TGTGCCAGCAGCTGGACAGGGGCGAAAGACTACACCTTC
>NA|NA|TRBV2|TRBJ2-7
CASSGWTQGFTYEQYF
TGTGCCAGCAGTGGGTGGACCCAGGGTTTCACCTACGAGCAGTACTTC
>NA|NA|TRBV5-1|TRBJ1-1
CASSLARAGAEAFF
TGCGCCAGCAGCTTGGCTCGGGCAGGGGCTGAAGCTTTCTTT
>NA|NA|TRBV5-1|TRBJ2-1
CATKRRPDSNEQFF
TGCGCCACCAAGCGCCGACCCGATTCCAATGAGCAGTTCTTC
>NA|few|TRBV7-6|TRBJ1-1
CASSLGIKGGSMNTEAFF
TGTGCCAGCAGCTTAGGGATAAAAGGGGGATCTATGAACACTGAAGCTTTCTTT
>NA|NA|TRBV9|TRBJ2-7
CASSVEGDGEQYF
TGTGCCAGCAGCGTAGAGGGGGACGGCGAGCAGTACTTC
>TRBD1|NA|TRBV29-1|TRBJ2-5
CSVGGTGGGGETQYF
TGCAGCGTTGGTGGGACAGGGGGCGGTGGCGAGACCCAGTACTTC
>TRBD1|NA|TRBV19|TRBJ2-2
CASSIARTGTGELFF
TGTGCCAGTAGTATTGCCCGGACAGGGACCGGGGAGCTGTTTTTT
>TRBD1|NA|TRBV7-6|TRBJ1-1
CASSRDRDTEAFF
TGTGCCAGCAGCCGCGACAGGGACACTGAAGCTTTCTTT
>TRBD1|NA|TRBV4-3|TRBJ1-1
CASSQDRTGGTEAFF
TGCGCCAGCAGCCAAGATCGGACAGGGGGCACTGAAGCTTTCTTT
>NA|NA|TRBV6-6|TRBJ1-1
CASSLRGPEAFF
TGTGCCAGCAGCCTCAGGGGTCCTGAAGCTTTCTTT
>NA|NA|TRBV10-3|TRBJ2-7
CAIGVQGGSYEQYF
TGTGCCATCGGGGTACAGGGGGGGTCCTACGAGCAGTACTTC
>TRBD2|NA|TRBV7-6|TRBJ2-7
CASSLAIAGGGYEQYF
TGTGCCAGCAGCTTAGCCATAGCGGGAGGGGGCTACGAGCAGTACTTC
>TRBD1|NA|TRBV30|TRBJ1-6
CAGGTGPFSLHF
TGTGCCGGAGGGACAGGCCCTTTTTCCCTCCACTTT
>TRBD1|few|TRBV4-2|TRBJ2-7
CASSQEQGASYEQYF
TGTGCCAGCAGCCAAGAGCAGGGGGCCTCCTACGAGCAGTACTTC
>NA|NA|TRBV4-2|TRBJ2-5
CASSSGGGAIQETQYF
TGTGCCAGCAGCTCCGGAGGCGGGGCGATCCAAGAGACCCAGTACTTC
>NA|NA|TRBV7-9|TRBJ1-1
CASSRGWEVDTEAFF
TGTGCCAGCAGCCGTGGATGGGAGGTGGACACTGAAGCTTTCTTT
>NA|NA|TRBV11-2|TRBJ1-1
CASSLDQGVEAFF
TGTGCCAGCAGCTTAGACCAAGGGGTTGAAGCTTTCTTT
>NA|NA|TRBV29-1|TRBJ1-1
CSVGGSPHTEAFF
TGCAGCGTTGGAGGGTCCCCACACACTGAAGCTTTCTTT
>TRBD1|NA|TRBV5-8|TRBJ1-3
CASSWGQGGNTIYF
TGTGCCAGCAGCTGGGGACAGGGTGGAAACACCATATATTTT
>NA|NA|TRBV7-6|TRBJ2-7
CASSPGGRREQYF
TGTGCCAGCAGTCCGGGGGGCCGCCGCGAGCAGTACTTC
>TRBD2|few|TRBV5-6|TRBJ2-1
CASSLGAGGYNEQFF
TGTGCCAGCAGCTTGGGGGCGGGAGGTTACAATGAGCAGTTCTTC
>NA|NA|TRBV25-1|TRBJ1-1
CASTLGSGLEAFF
TGTGCCAGCACCCTGGGAAGCGGACTTGAAGCTTTCTTT
>NA|NA|TRBV5-6|TRBJ2-7
CASSPWPGNEQYF
TGTGCCAGCAGCCCCTGGCCAGGAAACGAGCAGTACTTC
>NA|NA|TRBV6-5|TRBJ1-5
CASSLLGGDQPQHF
TGTGCCAGCAGCCTTCTCGGGGGAGATCAGCCCCAGCATTTT
>NA|NA|TRBV5-4|TRBJ2-1
CASSLAFGGMDEQFF
TGTGCCAGCAGCTTGGCCTTCGGAGGGATGGATGAGCAGTTCTTC
>NA|NA|TRBV13|TRBJ1-1
CASSLRPTPGGAEAFF
TGTGCCAGCAGCTTAAGGCCGACTCCCGGGGGGGCTGAAGCTTTCTTT
>NA|NA|TRBV7-9|TRBJ1-4
CASRVSGGNEKLFF
TGTGCCAGCAGAGTTTCGGGGGGGAATGAAAAACTGTTTTTT
>NA|NA|TRBV5-1|TRBJ2-3
CASSEPQGTQYF
TGCGCCAGCAGCGAACCACAGGGTACGCAGTATTTT
>TRBD2|few|TRBV5-5|TRBJ2-7
CASSLISGRTYEQYF
TGTGCCAGCAGCTTGATAAGCGGGAGAACCTACGAGCAGTACTTC
>NA|NA|TRBV29-1|TRBJ2-1
CSVGGSRAGRYNEQFF
TGCAGCGTTGGCGGCAGCCGGGCAGGGCGCTACAATGAGCAGTTCTTC
>NA|once|TRBV5-1|TRBJ1-2
CASSLGRTNYGYTF
TGCGCCAGCAGCTTGGGGCGGACTAACTATGGCTACACCTTC
>NA|NA|TRBV4-1|TRBJ2-5
CASSQVRAGETQYF
TGCGCCAGCAGCCAAGTAAGAGCGGGAGAGACCCAGTACTTC
>NA|NA|TRBV11-3|TRBJ1-5
CASSLGPEQPQHF
TGTGCCAGCAGCTTAGGCCCAGAACAGCCCCAGCATTTT
>TRBD1|NA|TRBV2|TRBJ1-6
CAGRDREYNSPLHF
TGTGCCGGACGGGACAGGGAATATAATTCACCCCTCCACTTT
>NA|NA|TRBV11-3|TRBJ2-7
CASRSQPGAGEQYF
TGTGCCAGCAGGAGCCAGCCCGGGGCGGGAGAGCAGTACTTC
>TRBD1|NA|TRBV27|TRBJ2-7
CASSPTGGPYEQYF
TGTGCCAGCAGTCCTACAGGGGGCCCCTACGAGCAGTACTTC
>NA|NA|TRBV6-1|TRBJ2-7
CASSWTPSYEQYF
TGTGCCAGCAGTTGGACTCCTTCCTACGAGCAGTACTTC
>TRBD1|NA|TRBV15|TRBJ1-1
CATSRVRTGVNTEAFF
TGTGCCACCAGCAGAGTCCGGACAGGGGTCAACACTGAAGCTTTCTTT
>TRBD1|NA|TRBV4-1|TRBJ1-6
CASSLDRGRGSPLHF
TGCGCCAGCAGCCTTGACAGGGGTAGAGGTTCACCCCTCCACTTT
>NA|once|TRBV2|TRBJ1-4
CASSEFMGPNEKLFF
TGTGCCAGCAGTGAATTTATGGGGCCTAATGAAAAACTGTTTTTT
>TRBD2|NA|TRBV6-1|TRBJ2-1
CASKVASGAGGEQFF
TGTGCCAGCAAAGTCGCTAGCGGGGCGGGAGGTGAGCAGTTCTTC
>TRBD2|NA|TRBV7-2|TRBJ2-7
CASTPNIGRANEQYF
TGTGCCAGCACCCCGAATATCGGGAGGGCCAACGAGCAGTACTTC
>NA|NA|TRBV15|TRBJ1-6
CATSIKGGVYSPLHF
TGTGCCACCAGCATCAAGGGGGGGGTGTATTCACCCCTCCACTTT
>NA|NA|TRBV9|TRBJ1-2
CASSVGQNYGYTF
TGTGCCAGCAGCGTAGGCCAGAACTATGGCTACACCTTC
>NA|NA|TRBV18|TRBJ2-7
CASSSGTFYEQYF
TGTGCCAGCTCATCCGGGACTTTTTACGAGCAGTACTTC
>NA|NA|TRBV7-6|TRBJ1-1
CASSLITGNTEAFF
TGTGCCAGCAGCTTAATCACAGGAAACACTGAAGCTTTCTTT
>NA|NA|TRBV6-5|TRBJ2-1
CASSTGSHNEQFF
TGTGCCAGCAGTACAGGGTCGCACAATGAGCAGTTCTTC
>NA|NA|TRBV27|TRBJ1-1
CASSLTGEPEAFF
TGTGCCAGCAGTTTAACGGGGGAACCTGAAGCTTTCTTT
>TRBD1|NA|TRBV7-8|TRBJ1-2
CASSLGTGTGTKDYGYTF
TGTGCCAGCAGCTTAGGGACCGGGACAGGGACTAAGGACTATGGCTACACCTTC
>TRBD1|NA|TRBV9|TRBJ1-2
CASSPRTGDGYGYTF
TGTGCCAGCAGCCCAAGGACAGGGGACGGCTATGGCTACACCTTC